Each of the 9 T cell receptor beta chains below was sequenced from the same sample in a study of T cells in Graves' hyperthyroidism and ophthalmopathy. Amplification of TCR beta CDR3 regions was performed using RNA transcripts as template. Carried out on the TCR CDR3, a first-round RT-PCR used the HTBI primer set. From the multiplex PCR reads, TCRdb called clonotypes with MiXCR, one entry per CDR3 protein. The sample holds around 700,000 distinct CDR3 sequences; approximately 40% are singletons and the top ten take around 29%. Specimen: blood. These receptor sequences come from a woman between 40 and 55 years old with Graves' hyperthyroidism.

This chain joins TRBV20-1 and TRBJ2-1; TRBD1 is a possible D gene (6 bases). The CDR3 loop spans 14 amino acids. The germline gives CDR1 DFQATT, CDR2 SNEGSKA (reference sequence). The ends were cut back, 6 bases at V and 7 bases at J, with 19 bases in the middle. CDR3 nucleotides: TGCAGTGCCGCAAGGTTACAGGGAAGGAATGAGCAGTTCTTC. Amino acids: CSAARLQGRNEQFF.

CDR3 amino acids: CASSPAGISPLHF. The CDR3 nucleotides read TGTGCCAGTAGTCCCGCCGGGATTTCACCCCTCCACTTT. The V and J genes are TRBV19 and TRBJ1-6; D remains unclear. CDR3 size: 13 residues. The V and J ends lost 5 bases and 9 bases respectively, with 11 bases between them. Germline V gene lookup returns CDR1 LNHDA and CDR2 SQIVND (reference sequence).

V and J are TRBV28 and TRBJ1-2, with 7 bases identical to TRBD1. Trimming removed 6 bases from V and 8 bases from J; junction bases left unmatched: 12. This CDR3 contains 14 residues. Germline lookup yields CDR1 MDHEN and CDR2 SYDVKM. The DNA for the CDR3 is TGTGCCAGCAGACCCCCGGGGAGGGGGCTAGGCTACACCTTC. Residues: CASRPPGRGLGYTF.

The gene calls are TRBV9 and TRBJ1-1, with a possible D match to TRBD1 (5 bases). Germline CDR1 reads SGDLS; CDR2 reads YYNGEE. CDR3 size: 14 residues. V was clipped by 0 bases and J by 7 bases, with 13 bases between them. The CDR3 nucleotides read TGTGCCAGCAGCGTAGAAGGCGGGGCACTTGAAGCTTTCTTT. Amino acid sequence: CASSVEGGALEAFF.

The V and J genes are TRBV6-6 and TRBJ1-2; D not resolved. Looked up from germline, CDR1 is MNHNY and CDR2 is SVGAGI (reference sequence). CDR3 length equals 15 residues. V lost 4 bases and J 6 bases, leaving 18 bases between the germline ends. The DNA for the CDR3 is TGTGCCAGCAGTTTGCTCGCACGGAAATCTGATGGCTACACCTTC. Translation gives CASSLLARKSDGYTF.

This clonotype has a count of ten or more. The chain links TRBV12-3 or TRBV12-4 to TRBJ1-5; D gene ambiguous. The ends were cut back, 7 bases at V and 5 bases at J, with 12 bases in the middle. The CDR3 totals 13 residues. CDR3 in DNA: TGTGCCAGCACCTGGAATGACGATCAGCCCCAGCATTTT. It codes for CASTWNDDQPQHF.

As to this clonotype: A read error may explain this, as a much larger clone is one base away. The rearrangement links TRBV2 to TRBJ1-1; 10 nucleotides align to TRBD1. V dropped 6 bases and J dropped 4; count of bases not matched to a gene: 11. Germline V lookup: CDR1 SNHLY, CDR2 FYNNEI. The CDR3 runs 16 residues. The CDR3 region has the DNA TGTGCCAGCAGGGATGCGACAGGGGGCGGAGGCACTGAAGCTTTCTTT. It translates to CASRDATGGGGTEAFF.

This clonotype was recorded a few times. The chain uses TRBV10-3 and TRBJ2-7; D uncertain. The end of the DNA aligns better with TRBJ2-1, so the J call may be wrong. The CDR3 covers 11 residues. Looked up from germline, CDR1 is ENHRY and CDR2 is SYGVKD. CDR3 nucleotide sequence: TGTGCCATCAGTGGACTGGAGGAGCAGTTCTTC. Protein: CAISGLEEQFF.

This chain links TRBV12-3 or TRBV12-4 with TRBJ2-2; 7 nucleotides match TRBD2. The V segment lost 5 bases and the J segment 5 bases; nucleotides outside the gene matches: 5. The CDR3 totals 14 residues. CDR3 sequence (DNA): TGTGCCAGCAGTCAGAGCGGGGTAACCGGGGAGCTGTTTTTT. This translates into CASSQSGVTGELFF.